This TCR beta chain was sequenced for a study of human T cells and chemical hapten exposure. Across the study: Across samples, TCR yields varied, mostly owing to small differences in pooled library volumes.

This clonotype was recorded at least ten times. Its antigen is unknown. General study results and limits: Donors had alopecia, so their immune response may differ from healthy people's. Versus controls, significantly more large CDR3 similarity clusters arose from expanded TCRs.

MiXCR, run by TCRdb on the RACE reads, gives a single entry per CDR3 protein. The sample records 75,000 to 100,000 distinct CDR3 sequences, 12% being singletons. CDR1 is KGHSH and CDR2 is LQKENI in the germline V gene. This CDR3 has 15 residues. The germline V and J ends were trimmed by 2 bases and 6 bases, with 15 bases remaining between them. Time point of the sample: patch test 1, 2 weeks after DPC sensitization. The treatment here: therapeutic diphenylcyclopropenone sensitization with weekly scalp DPC. Unfractionated whole blood was the source of the extracted total RNA. The clonotype originates from a woman in her fifties or sixties with alopecia areata. Some clones in this sample may be carry-over from other donors' samples. The sequenced sample was whole blood, obtained in connection with sensitization to the hapten diphenylcyclopropenone (DPC). The chain is built from TRBV18 and TRBJ2-3, with D possibly matching TRBD2 (5 bases). The DNA for the CDR3 is TGTGCCAGCTCACCATCGTCACCCCCGGGGGATACGCAGTATTTT. Encoded protein: CASSPSSPPGDTQYF. Drawing the rest from reference TRBV18 and TRBJ2-3, the complete variable domain is NAGVMQNPRHLVRRRGQEARLRCSPMKGHSHVYWYRQLPEEGLKFMVYLQKENIIDESGMPKERFSAEFPKEGPSILRIQQVVRGDSAAYFCASSPSSPPGDTQYFGPGTRLTVL.